This T cell receptor beta chain was sequenced for a study of blood T cell repertoires in COVID-19 (dated by TCRdb to the early 2020s). Study-level background: Collaborator samples came from the United States, Italy and Spain and covered acute and convalescent phases of COVID-19. Where HLA class I and class II types were available, the types were taken from metadata supplied by the sample provider, not from assay-based typing. A de-identified subject ID, COVID-19 status, age in years and sex were almost always included in the sample metadata. Subjects who had been exposed to COVID-19, were actively infected with it, or had recovered from it provided the deeply sampled blood TCRbeta repertoires that made up the dataset. The samples were drawn from two sources: the first 160 participants of the ongoing ImmuneRACE study, and 1,000 to 1,500 subjects contributed by 6 global collaborators. The repertoires were made available in a free public database intended to serve as a resource for research on the immune response to SARS-CoV-2. The prospective study material was composed of cDNA or gDNA derived from T cells, B-cell-depleted T cells, or PBMCs.

In Seattle, one collaborating source enrolled patients while the infection was active and tracked those patients longitudinally over the course of disease. Each collaborating institution followed its own protocols to collect whole blood in K2EDTA tubes. Collaborator samples were shipped for TCRbeta analysis as frozen whole blood, isolated PBMCs, or DNA extracted from either sample type. A remark on this clone: Its recognized antigen is unknown. Base qualities are not recorded, but no much larger clone differs from it by a single base.

The germline V gene yields SGHVS for CDR1 and FQNEAQ for CDR2. V is trimmed back by 8 bases and J by 6 bases, and the junction contains 6 bases that no gene match accounts for. Measured from the cysteine to the phenylalanine, the CDR3 is 15 residues long. Solely the CDR3 DNA is kept, with 45 bases framed from the first base. TCRbeta CDR3 regions were amplified from genomic DNA by means of the immunoSEQ Assay, a bias-controlled multiplex PCR. The authors' analysis ran thus. The number of nucleated cells in each sample was estimated from the amplification of reference gene primers within the assay. To quantify the absolute abundance of each unique TCRbeta CDR3 rearrangement, sequence reads were collapsed and filtered. Productive Simpson clonality was computed per sample as the square root of Simpson's diversity index over productive rearrangements. The immuneACCESS repertoire file appears here via TCRdb, limited to in-frame rearrangements. These files lack a portion of the clones; in checked studies, under half of the deficit traces to unresolved V genes, and the cause of the others is not known. From that table come the V and J calls and clone size; the DNA was used to work out D and trimming. The sample profile shows 400,000 to 450,000 clones; approximately 90% of them were found once. 0.65% to 1% of the sample lies in the top ten.

Overall results and qualifications from the work: The quantity of clinical and demographic metadata differed by source and by participant and was supplied without curation.

The clonotype comes from a man between 18 and 35 years old with COVID-19, enrolled during active disease. The chain is encoded by TRBV7-8 joined to TRBJ2-1; 14 bases in between match TRBD2. The sequencing sample was made of peripheral blood. The DNA is as follows: TGTGCCAGCTCCTGGGGGACTAGCGGGGGCAATGAGCAGTTCTTC. Its translation is CASSWGTSGGNEQFF.